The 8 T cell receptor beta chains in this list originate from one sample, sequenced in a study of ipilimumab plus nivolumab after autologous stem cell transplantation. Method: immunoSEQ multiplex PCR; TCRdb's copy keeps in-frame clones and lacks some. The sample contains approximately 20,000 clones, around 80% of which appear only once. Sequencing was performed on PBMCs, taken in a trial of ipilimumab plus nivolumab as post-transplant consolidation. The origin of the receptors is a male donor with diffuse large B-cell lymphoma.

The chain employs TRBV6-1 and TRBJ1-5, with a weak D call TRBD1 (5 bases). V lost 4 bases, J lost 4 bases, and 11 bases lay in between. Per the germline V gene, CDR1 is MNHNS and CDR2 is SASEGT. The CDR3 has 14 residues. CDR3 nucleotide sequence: TGTGCCAGCAGTGGAGACAGTAAAAATCAGCCCCAGCATTTT. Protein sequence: CASSGDSKNQPQHF.

The CDR3 region is CASSLTQRYSEETQYF. CDR3 DNA: TGTGCCAGCAGCTTAACCCAGCGGTACAGCGAAGAGACCCAGTACTTC. The chain combines TRBV7-6 with TRBJ2-5, with D possibly matching TRBD2 (5 bases). CDR3 length equals 16 residues. Trimming removed 2 bases at V and 3 bases at J, with 16 bases between. CDR1 is SGHVS, CDR2 FNYEAQ, per germline.

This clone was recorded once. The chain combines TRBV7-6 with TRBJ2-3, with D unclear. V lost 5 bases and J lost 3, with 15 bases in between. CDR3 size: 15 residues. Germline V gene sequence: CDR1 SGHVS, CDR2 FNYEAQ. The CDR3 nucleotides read TGTGCCAGCAGCCCTAGAGTTCCCGGGACAGATACGCAGTATTTT. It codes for CASSPRVPGTDTQYF.

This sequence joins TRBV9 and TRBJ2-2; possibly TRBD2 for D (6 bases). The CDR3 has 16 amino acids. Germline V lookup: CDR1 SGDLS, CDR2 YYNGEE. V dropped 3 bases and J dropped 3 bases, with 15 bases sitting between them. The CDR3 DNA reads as TGTGCCAGCAGCGCTTCAGGGAGGAGACACACCGGGGAGCTGTTTTTT. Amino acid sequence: CASSASGRRHTGELFF.

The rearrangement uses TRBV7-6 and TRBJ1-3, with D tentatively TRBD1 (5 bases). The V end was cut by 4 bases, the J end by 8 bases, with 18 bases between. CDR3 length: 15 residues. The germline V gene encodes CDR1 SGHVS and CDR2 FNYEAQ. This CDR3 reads CASSSPAGSKYTIYF. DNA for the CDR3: TGTGCCAGCAGCTCCCCGGCAGGGTCAAAATACACCATATATTTT.

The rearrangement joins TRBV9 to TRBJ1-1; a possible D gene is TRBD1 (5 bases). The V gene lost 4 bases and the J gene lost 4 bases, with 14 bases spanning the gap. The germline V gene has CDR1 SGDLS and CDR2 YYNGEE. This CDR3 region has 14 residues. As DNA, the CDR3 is TGTGCCAGCAGCTCAAAACCCGGGACCACTGAAGCTTTCTTT. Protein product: CASSSKPGTTEAFF.

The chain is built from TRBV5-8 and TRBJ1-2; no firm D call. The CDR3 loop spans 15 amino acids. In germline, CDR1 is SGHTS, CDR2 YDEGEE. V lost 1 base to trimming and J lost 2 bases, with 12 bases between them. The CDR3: CASSLSPTSNYGYTF. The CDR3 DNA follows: TGTGCCAGCAGCTTGTCCCCGACTTCAAACTATGGCTACACCTTC. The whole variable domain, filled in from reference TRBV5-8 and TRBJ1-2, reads EAGVTQSPTHLIKTRGQQATLRCSPISGHTSVYWYQQALGLGLQFLLWYDEGEERNRGNFPPRFSGRQFPNYSSELNVNALELEDSALYLCASSLSPTSNYGYTFGSGTRLTVV.

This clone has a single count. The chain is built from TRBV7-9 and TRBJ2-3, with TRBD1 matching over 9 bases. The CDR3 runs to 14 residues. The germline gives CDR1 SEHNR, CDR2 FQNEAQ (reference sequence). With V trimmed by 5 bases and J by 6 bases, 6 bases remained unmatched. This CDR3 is CASSPTGGADTQYF. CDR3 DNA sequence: TGTGCCAGCAGCCCAACAGGGGGCGCGGATACGCAGTATTTT.